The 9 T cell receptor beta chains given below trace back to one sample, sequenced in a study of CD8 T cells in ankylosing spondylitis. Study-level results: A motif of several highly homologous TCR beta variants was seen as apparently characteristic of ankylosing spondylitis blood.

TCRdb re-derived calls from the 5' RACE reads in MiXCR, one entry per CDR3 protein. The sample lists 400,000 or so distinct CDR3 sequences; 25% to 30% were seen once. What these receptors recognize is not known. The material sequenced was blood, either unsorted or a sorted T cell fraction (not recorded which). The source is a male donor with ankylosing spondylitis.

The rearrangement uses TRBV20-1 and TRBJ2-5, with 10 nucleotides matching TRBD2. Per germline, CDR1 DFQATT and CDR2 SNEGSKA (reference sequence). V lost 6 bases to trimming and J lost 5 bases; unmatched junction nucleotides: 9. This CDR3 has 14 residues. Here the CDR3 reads CSASGLAFRETQYF. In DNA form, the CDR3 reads TGCAGTGCCTCGGGACTAGCGTTCCGTGAGACCCAGTACTTC.

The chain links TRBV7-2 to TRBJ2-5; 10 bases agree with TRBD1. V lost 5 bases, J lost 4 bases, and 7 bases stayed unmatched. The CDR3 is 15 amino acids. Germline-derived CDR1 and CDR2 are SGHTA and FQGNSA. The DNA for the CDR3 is TGTGCCAGCAGCCTCCGGGACAGGGGAAGAGAGACCCAGTACTTC. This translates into CASSLRDRGRETQYF.

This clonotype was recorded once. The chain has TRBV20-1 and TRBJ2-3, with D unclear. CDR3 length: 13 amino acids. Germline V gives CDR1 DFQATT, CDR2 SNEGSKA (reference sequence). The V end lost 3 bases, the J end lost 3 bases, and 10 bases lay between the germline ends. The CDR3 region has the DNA TGCAGTGCTAGCCTCGTCCAGACAGATACGCAGTATTTT. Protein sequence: CSASLVQTDTQYF.

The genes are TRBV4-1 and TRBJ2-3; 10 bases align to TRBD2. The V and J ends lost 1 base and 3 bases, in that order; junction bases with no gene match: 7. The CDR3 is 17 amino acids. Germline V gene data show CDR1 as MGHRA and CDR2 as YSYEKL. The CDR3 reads CASSQVVSSGGTDTQYF. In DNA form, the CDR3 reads TGCGCCAGCAGCCAAGTTGTGTCTAGCGGGGGTACAGATACGCAGTATTTT.

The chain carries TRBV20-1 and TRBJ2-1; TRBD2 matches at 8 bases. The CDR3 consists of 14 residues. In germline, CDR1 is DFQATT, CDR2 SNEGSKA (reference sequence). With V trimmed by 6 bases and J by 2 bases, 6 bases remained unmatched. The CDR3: CSASGGTPYNEQFF. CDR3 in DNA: TGCAGTGCCAGCGGGGGTACCCCCTACAATGAGCAGTTCTTC.

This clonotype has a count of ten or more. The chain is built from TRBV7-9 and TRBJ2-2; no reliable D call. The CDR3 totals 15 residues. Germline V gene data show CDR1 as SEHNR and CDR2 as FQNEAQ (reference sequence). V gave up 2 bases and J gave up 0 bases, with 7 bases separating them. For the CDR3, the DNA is TGTGCCAGCAGCTTATTAATAACGAACACCGGGGAGCTGTTTTTT. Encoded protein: CASSLLITNTGELFF.

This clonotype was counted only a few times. The CDR3 nucleotides are TGTGCCAGCAGCTCCGGGCTTCGTAATGAAAAACTGTTTTTT. Translation gives CASSSGLRNEKLFF. V usage is TRBV5-6 and J usage is TRBJ1-4, with unresolved D. The CDR3 contains 14 residues. V gave up 3 bases and J gave up 4 bases, with 10 bases separating them. Germline CDR1 and CDR2: SGHDT and YYEEEE.

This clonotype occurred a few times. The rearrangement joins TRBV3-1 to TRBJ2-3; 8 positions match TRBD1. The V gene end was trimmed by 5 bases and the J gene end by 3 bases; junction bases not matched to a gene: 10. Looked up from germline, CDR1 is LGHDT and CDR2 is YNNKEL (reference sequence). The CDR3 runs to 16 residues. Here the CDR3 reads CASSNPAGGETDTQYF. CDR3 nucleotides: TGTGCCAGCAGCAACCCGGCAGGGGGCGAAACAGATACGCAGTATTTT.

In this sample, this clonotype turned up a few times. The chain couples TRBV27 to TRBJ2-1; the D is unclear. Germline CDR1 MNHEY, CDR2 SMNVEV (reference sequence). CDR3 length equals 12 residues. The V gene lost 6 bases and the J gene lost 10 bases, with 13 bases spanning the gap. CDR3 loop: CASSDPGKEQFF. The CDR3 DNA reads TGTGCCAGCAGCGATCCGGGCAAAGAGCAGTTCTTC.